The rows below give T cell receptor beta chains drawn from one sample of a study of identical twins. TCRdb used MiXCR to reprocess the 5' RACE reads, holding one entry per CDR3 protein. The table records around 650,000 distinct CDR3 sequences, under 8.5% of them present only once. These data also formed part of another study, on yellow fever vaccine responses in identical twins.

Sequenced material: PBMCs. These TCRs come from a woman aged 18-29 years in good health. Both conserved end residues are part of each CDR3. D genes are given only for firm matches. Expanded clones are given a class, and other clones once, few, many or no size at all.

DNA: TGCGCCAGCAGCTTGGCCGTGGACAATGAGCAGTTCTTC; CDR3: CASSLAVDNEQFF; size: few; J: TRBJ2-1; D: .; V: TRBV5-1
DNA: TGCGCCAGCAGCTTGGCGGCAGGGCGGCCCAACACTGAAGCTTTCTTT; CDR3: CASSLAAGRPNTEAFF; size: .; J: TRBJ1-1; D: .; V: TRBV5-1
DNA: TGTGCCAGCACCAAACTAGCGCGGATGGGCACAGATACGCAGTATTTT; CDR3: CASTKLARMGTDTQYF; size: few; J: TRBJ2-3; D: TRBD2; V: TRBV11-2
DNA: TGTGCCAGCAGCTTGGGACTAGCGGGAGGGCCCTACGAGCAGTACTTC; CDR3: CASSLGLAGGPYEQYF; size: many; J: TRBJ2-7; D: TRBD2; V: TRBV5-5
DNA: TGCAGTGCTAGAGATCCCACTAGCGGATCTCTGGAGACCCAGTACTTC; CDR3: CSARDPTSGSLETQYF; size: .; J: TRBJ2-5; D: TRBD2; V: TRBV20-1
DNA: TGTGCCAGCAGTGAACGGACTAGCGGGCCGAACACCGGGGAGCTGTTTTTT; CDR3: CASSERTSGPNTGELFF; size: few; J: TRBJ2-2; D: TRBD2; V: TRBV2
DNA: TGTGCCAGCAGCCAAGGACAGGGGGGGACCCAGTACTTC; CDR3: CASSQGQGGTQYF; size: many; J: TRBJ2-5; D: TRBD1; V: TRBV3-1
DNA: TGTGCCAGCAGTGAATACACGTCTCAAGAGACCCAGTACTTC; CDR3: CASSEYTSQETQYF; size: few; J: TRBJ2-5; D: .; V: TRBV25-1
DNA: TGTGCCAGCAGTGAAGCGACCCGGCTCCACACCGGGGAGCTGTTTTTT; CDR3: CASSEATRLHTGELFF; size: .; J: TRBJ2-2; D: .; V: TRBV2
DNA: TGTGCCATCAGTGAGTATAGCCGCACTAGCACAGATACGCAGTATTTT; CDR3: CAISEYSRTSTDTQYF; size: many; J: TRBJ2-3; D: .; V: TRBV10-3
DNA: TGTGCCAGTCGAACCGGGACAGGGGACACAGATACGCAGTATTTT; CDR3: CASRTGTGDTDTQYF; size: .; J: TRBJ2-3; D: TRBD1; V: TRBV6-2/TRBV6-3
DNA: TGCGCCAGCAGACCAACCGGGACAGCCATGAACACTGAAGCTTTCTTT; CDR3: CASRPTGTAMNTEAFF; size: few; J: TRBJ1-1; D: TRBD1; V: TRBV5-1
DNA: TGCAGTGCTAGAGATCGGGCTAGCGGCTACAATGAGCAGTTCTTC; CDR3: CSARDRASGYNEQFF; size: few; J: TRBJ2-1; D: TRBD2; V: TRBV20-1
DNA: TGTGCCAGCAGCGTAAAAGATGAGCAGTTCTTC; CDR3: CASSVKDEQFF; size: .; J: TRBJ2-1; D: .; V: TRBV9
DNA: TGTGCCAGCAGCCAGGACAGGGGTGATGAAAAACTGTTTTTT; CDR3: CASSQDRGDEKLFF; size: many; J: TRBJ1-4; D: TRBD1; V: TRBV3-1
DNA: TGCAGTGCTAGGCTTATGTACAATGAGCAGTTCTTC; CDR3: CSARLMYNEQFF; size: .; J: TRBJ2-1; D: .; V: TRBV20-1
DNA: TGTGCCAGCAGTGAGGGAAACAGTCCGCAAGAGACCCAGTACTTC; CDR3: CASSEGNSPQETQYF; size: .; J: TRBJ2-5; D: .; V: TRBV2
DNA: TGTGCCAGCAGCTCACGGGAGTTCGGGTACAATGAGCAGTTCTTC; CDR3: CASSSREFGYNEQFF; size: few; J: TRBJ2-1; D: .; V: TRBV11-1
DNA: TGTGCCAGCAGCTTAAACAGTCAGTCCTATGGCTACACCTTC; CDR3: CASSLNSQSYGYTF; size: .; J: TRBJ1-2; D: .; V: TRBV7-6
DNA: TGTGCCAGCACCCAACAGGGACAGATAAACACCGGGGAGCTGTTTTTT; CDR3: CASTQQGQINTGELFF; size: few; J: TRBJ2-2; D: TRBD1; V: TRBV7-9
DNA: TGCGCCAGCAGTGGACCTTCGGGACAGGGCATGACTTTCTTT; CDR3: CASSGPSGQGMTFF; size: many; J: TRBJ1-1; D: TRBD1; V: TRBV10-1
DNA: TGCAGCGTCCGGGACACCGGGGAGCTGTTTTTT; CDR3: CSVRDTGELFF; size: .; J: TRBJ2-2; D: .; V: TRBV29-1
DNA: TGTGCCAGCAGTTTTGAAGCGGGAGTGGGGGAGCAGTACTTC; CDR3: CASSFEAGVGEQYF; size: few; J: TRBJ2-7; D: TRBD2; V: TRBV2